This T cell receptor beta chain stems from a study of neoadjuvant anti-PD-1 for oral cavity cancer. Study-level background: Most patients had three to four biweekly doses of 3 mg/kg nivolumab before resection. Around day 43, patients without progression received a fourth nivolumab dose before surgery.

Blood libraries mostly used approximately 0.5 ug genomic DNA, six replicates each. This table comes from immunoSEQ multiplex PCR, and its TCRdb copy is limited to in-frame clones, with some not included. The data contain 17,000 or so clones, around two thirds of them singletons. The V gene's germline CDR1 is MNHEY and CDR2 SVGAGI. The V end was cut by 7 bases, the J end by 1 base, with 17 bases between. The CDR3 is 15 residues long. Remarks on this clone: Its antigen is not identified.

Study-level findings and limits: Only three patients per response group were TCR-analyzed; validation needed.

The TCR sequence derives from a person aged 40 to 85 with oral cavity squamous cell carcinoma. Material: PBMCs, obtained before nivolumab (anti-PD-1) treatment. V and J are TRBV6-5 and TRBJ2-7, with a tentative D call TRBD1 (6 bases). The CDR3 is CASNPGTMFSYEQYF. In DNA form, the CDR3 reads TGTGCCAGCAACCCTGGGACAATGTTTTCCTACGAGCAGTACTTC.